The clone carrying this T cell receptor beta chain was observed a single time. The data were taken from a study of blood T cell repertoires in COVID-19. In the authors' workflow: Reference gene primer amplification in the assay estimated nucleated cell counts. The data were produced by immunoSEQ multiplex PCR, yet TCRdb's version contains in-frame clones alone and is incomplete. That table gives V, J and clone size, and the DNA gave D and trimming. The data contain around 450,000 clones, approximately 90% of them singletons. The junction had 7 bases not matched to a gene; V was cut back by 5 bases and J by 6 bases. The length of the CDR3 is 15 residues. Germline loops: CDR1 MDHEN, CDR2 SYDVKM.

The source is a woman between 25 and 40 years old with acute or convalescent COVID-19. This chain connects TRBV28 to TRBJ1-4; TRBD1 agrees at 9 bases. The sample consisted of peripheral blood. As DNA, the CDR3 is TGTGCCAGCAGTCCCGGACAGGGGTTGTATGAAAAACTGTTTTTT. Translation gives CASSPGQGLYEKLFF.